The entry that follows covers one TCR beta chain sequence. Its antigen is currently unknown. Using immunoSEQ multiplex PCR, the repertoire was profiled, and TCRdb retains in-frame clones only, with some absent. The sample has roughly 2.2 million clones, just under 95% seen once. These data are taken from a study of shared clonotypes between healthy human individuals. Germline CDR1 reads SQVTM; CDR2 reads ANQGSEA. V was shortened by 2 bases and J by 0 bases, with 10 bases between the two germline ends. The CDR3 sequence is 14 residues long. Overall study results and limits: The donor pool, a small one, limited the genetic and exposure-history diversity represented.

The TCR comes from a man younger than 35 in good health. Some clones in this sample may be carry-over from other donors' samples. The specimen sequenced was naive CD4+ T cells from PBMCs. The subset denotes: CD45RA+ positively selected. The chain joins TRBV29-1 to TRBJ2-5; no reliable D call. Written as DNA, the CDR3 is TGCAGCGTTGAATGGCCAGCCTACCAAGAGACCCAGTACTTC. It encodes CSVEWPAYQETQYF.